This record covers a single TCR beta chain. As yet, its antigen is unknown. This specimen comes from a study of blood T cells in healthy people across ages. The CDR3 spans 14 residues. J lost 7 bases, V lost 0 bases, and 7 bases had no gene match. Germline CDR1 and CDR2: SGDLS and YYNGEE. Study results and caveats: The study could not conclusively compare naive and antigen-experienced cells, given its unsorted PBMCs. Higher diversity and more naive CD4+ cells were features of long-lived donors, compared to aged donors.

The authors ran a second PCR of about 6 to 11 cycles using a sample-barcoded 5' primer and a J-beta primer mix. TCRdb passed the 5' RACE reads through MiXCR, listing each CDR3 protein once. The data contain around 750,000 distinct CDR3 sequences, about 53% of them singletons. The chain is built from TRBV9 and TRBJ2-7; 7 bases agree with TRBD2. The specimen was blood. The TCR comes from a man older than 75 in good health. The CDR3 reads CASSVDERGGEQYF. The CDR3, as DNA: TGTGCCAGCAGCGTAGATGAGCGGGGAGGGGAGCAGTACTTC.